This entry lists 15 T cell receptor beta chains sequenced from one sample in a study of CD8+CD57+ T cells in acquired aplastic anemia. Template material for TCR beta VDJ and CDR3 profiling consisted of genomic DNA. TCRdb recomputed calls from the reads with MiXCR, one row per CDR3 protein. The repertoire holds a few hundred thousand distinct CDR3 sequences, with approximately 56% as singletons. Sequenced material: sorted CD4+, CD8+, or CD8+CD57+ T cells (not recorded which) from PBMCs. Receptors originate from a human donor with severe aplastic anemia or a healthy control (not recorded which).

The J gene is TRBJ2-2, the V gene TRBV5-8; no firm D call. The CDR3 is 15 amino acids. Trimming left V 4 bases short and J 1 base short, with 11 bases between. Germline V gene data show CDR1 as SGHTS and CDR2 as YDEGEE. CDR3 nucleotides: TGTGCCAGCAGCCCCCGGAGCCAGAACACCGGGGAGCTGTTTTTT. This encodes CASSPRSQNTGELFF.

This chain links TRBV2 with TRBJ2-7, with D perhaps matching TRBD1 (5 bases). V dropped 4 bases and J dropped 5 bases, with 18 bases sitting between them. Germline CDR1 SNHLY, CDR2 FYNNEI. The CDR3 contains 15 residues. Here the CDR3 DNA reads TGTGCCAGCAGTGCCCAACAGGAGACGGGCCACGAGCAGTACTTC. Translating gives CASSAQQETGHEQYF.

The V and J genes are TRBV20-1 and TRBJ2-5; 7 bases line up with TRBD2. The junction had 4 bases not matched to a gene; V was cut back by 6 bases and J by 3 bases. From germline, CDR1 is DFQATT and CDR2 SNEGSKA (reference sequence). The CDR3 sequence is 12 residues long. CDR3 DNA sequence: TGCAGTGCACCGGGAGGTGAAGAGACCCAGTACTTC. Encoded protein: CSAPGGEETQYF.

The V and J genes are TRBV12-3 or TRBV12-4 and TRBJ2-7; the D is unclear. Trimming stripped 3 bases from V and 7 bases from J, with 10 bases between. This CDR3 has 12 residues. CDR3 loop: CASSFTWGEQYF. The DNA of the CDR3 is TGTGCCAGCAGTTTTACGTGGGGAGAGCAGTACTTC.

This clonotype was seen just once. The CDR3 region has the DNA TGCAGTGCTAGAGCGTGGGGATTAGCGGGAGAAGAGACCCAGTACTTC. As protein: CSARAWGLAGEETQYF. This chain connects TRBV20-1 to TRBJ2-5; 9 bases are shared with TRBD2. V gave up 1 base and J gave up 3 bases; unmatched junction bases: 9. Germline assignment: CDR1 DFQATT and CDR2 SNEGSKA (reference sequence). This CDR3 has 16 residues.

This clonotype was counted many times. This chain uses TRBV7-3 with TRBJ2-4; no definite D call. The CDR3 runs 14 residues. Germline values: CDR1 SGHTA, CDR2 FQGTGA. The ends were cut back, 4 bases at V and 2 bases at J, with 9 bases in the middle. CDR3 protein: CASSSPGPKNIQYF. The CDR3 DNA follows: TGTGCCAGCAGCTCCCCCGGGCCCAAAAACATTCAGTACTTC.

The chain uses TRBV5-1 and TRBJ2-7; TRBD2 aligns across 8 bases. The end of the DNA aligns better with TRBJ2-1, so the J call may be wrong. CDR1 and CDR2 (germline): SGHRS, YFSETQ. This CDR3 comprises 11 residues. The CDR3 sequence is CASSSSGEQFF. The CDR3 DNA reads TGCGCCAGCAGCTCTAGCGGGGAGCAGTTCTTC.

This clonotype was detected ten times or more. The junction departs from the called germline gene at one end, perhaps through a read error. The V and J genes are TRBV19 and TRBJ2-1; weak D call: TRBD1 (5 bases). The V gene's germline CDR1 is LNHDA and CDR2 SQIVND (reference sequence). The CDR3 covers 15 residues. The CDR3 sequence is CASTTTASSYSEQFF. In DNA form, the CDR3 reads TGTGCCAGTACAACGACAGCAAGCTCCTACAGTGAGCAGTTCTTC.

The chain links TRBV9 to TRBJ2-7, with D possibly being TRBD1 or TRBD2 (5 bases each). The germline CDR1 and CDR2 sequences are SGDLS and YYNGEE. The CDR3 is made up of 14 amino acids. With 2 bases removed from V and 5 bases from J, the gap between germline ends came to 14 bases. The CDR3 DNA sequence: TGTGCCAGCAGCGTTCGTGGGGGTATCAACGAGCAGTACTTC. Translating gives CASSVRGGINEQYF.

This chain uses TRBV3-1 with TRBJ2-7; 8 bases are a match to TRBD1. CDR1 is LGHDT, CDR2 YNNKEL, per germline (reference sequence). The CDR3 runs 13 residues. J gave up 3 bases and V 4 bases, and 2 bases lay outside the gene matches. Here the CDR3 reads CASSRGQDYEQYF. The CDR3 nucleotides are TGTGCCAGCAGCCGGGGACAGGACTACGAGCAGTACTTC.

For this clonotype: The junction differs from germline at one of its ends, possibly a read error. The chain's CDR3 is CGTSDTVPSYISEQFF. DNA for the CDR3: TGTGGCACCAGTGATACGGTACCATCGTACATCAGTGAGCAGTTCTTC. The chain has TRBV24-1 and TRBJ2-1; no clear D gene. CDR1 KGHDR and CDR2 SFDVKD come from the germline V gene. The CDR3 covers 16 residues.

J is TRBJ1-1 and V is TRBV12-3 or TRBV12-4; 8 bases fit TRBD1. V lost 7 bases to trimming and J lost 8 bases; unmatched junction nucleotides: 6. There are 12 residues in the CDR3. The CDR3 reads CASNTGTGEAFF. In nucleotides, the CDR3 is TGTGCCAGCAATACAGGGACAGGAGAAGCTTTCTTT.

The CDR3 loop reads CSARDSGGRSETQYF. The CDR3 DNA sequence: TGCAGTGCTAGAGATAGCGGGGGGCGGTCAGAGACCCAGTACTTC. V usage is TRBV20-1 and J usage is TRBJ2-5; TRBD2 agrees at 10 bases. The junction had 5 bases not matched to a gene; V was cut back by 0 bases and J by 4 bases. This CDR3 is 15 amino acids long. Per germline, CDR1 DFQATT and CDR2 SNEGSKA (reference sequence).

V gene TRBV10-3 combines with J gene TRBJ2-1; 12 bases are a match to TRBD2. CDR1 ENHRY and CDR2 SYGVKD come from the germline V gene. Trimming at V came to 0 bases and at J to 9 bases, leaving 15 bases not matched to a gene. This CDR3 has 19 residues. Here the CDR3 reads CAISESTRTSGNRGAEQFF. The CDR3 DNA sequence: TGTGCCATCAGTGAGTCGACTCGGACTAGCGGGAACAGGGGGGCTGAGCAGTTCTTC.

CDR3 region: CASSAKQGVGGYTF. CDR3 nucleotide sequence: TGTGCCAGTAGTGCAAAGCAGGGGGTCGGTGGCTACACCTTC. This chain joins TRBV19 and TRBJ1-2, with 7 bases that match TRBD1. Germline CDR1 is LNHDA and CDR2 is SQIVND (reference sequence). The CDR3 runs 14 residues. Trimming cost V 5 bases and J 7 bases; bases outside gene matches: 10.